This is a list of T cell receptor beta chains from one sample in a study of post-analysis software for immune sequencing data. TCRdb processed the PCR reads anew with MiXCR; each CDR3 protein has one entry. The sample yields 750,000 to 950,000 distinct CDR3 sequences, 53% seen once. Sequenced material: blood. These receptors all stem from a girl between 5 and 17 years old with multiple sclerosis. The CDR3 runs from the conserved cysteine through the conserved F or W. The order of the fields is J gene, clone size, D gene, V gene, CDR3 protein, CDR3 DNA. A D gene is named only where the DNA matches it firmly. Where a row states a size, it is once, few, many or the class of an expanded clone; other rows omit it.

TRBJ2-7,few,NA,TRBV5-6,CASSLVDRWSYEQYF,TGTGCCAGCAGCTTGGTGGATCGTTGGTCTTACGAGCAGTACTTC
TRBJ1-2,NA,NA,TRBV10-3,CAISEPTANYGYTF,TGTGCCATCAGTGAGCCGACAGCTAACTATGGCTACACCTTC
TRBJ1-1,NA,NA,TRBV12-3/TRBV12-4,CASSLIGALNTEAFF,TGTGCCAGCAGTTTAATCGGGGCCCTGAACACTGAAGCTTTCTTT
TRBJ2-3,NA,TRBD1,TRBV15,CATSRGKTGRPDTQYF,TGTGCCACCAGCAGAGGGAAGACAGGGCGCCCAGATACGCAGTATTTT
TRBJ2-7,NA,NA,TRBV27,CASSLSSALAAEQYF,TGTGCCAGCAGTTTATCCTCTGCCTTAGCGGCCGAGCAGTACTTC
TRBJ2-7,NA,NA,TRBV6-6,CASSSPDLSYEQYF,TGTGCCAGCAGTTCCCCGGATCTCTCCTACGAGCAGTACTTC
TRBJ2-3,NA,TRBD2,TRBV10-3,CAISASSGAKGDTQYF,TGTGCCATCAGTGCTTCTAGCGGGGCGAAGGGGGATACGCAGTATTTT
TRBJ1-2,NA,TRBD1,TRBV6-6,CASSWTGDNGYTF,TGTGCCAGCAGCTGGACAGGGGATAATGGCTACACCTTC
TRBJ2-5,few,NA,TRBV9,CASSVDETQYF,TGTGCCAGTAGCGTAGACGAGACCCAGTACTTC
TRBJ2-3,few,TRBD2,TRBV5-1,CASASGASTDTQYF,TGCGCCAGCGCTAGCGGAGCTAGCACAGATACGCAGTATTTT
TRBJ2-5,NA,NA,TRBV5-1,CASSIDLQETQYF,TGCGCCAGCAGCATAGACTTACAGGAGACCCAGTACTTC
TRBJ1-5,NA,TRBD1,TRBV10-3,CASTTGNQPQHF,TGTGCCAGCACGACAGGGAATCAGCCCCAGCATTTT
TRBJ1-2,few,NA,TRBV29-1,CSVEDYGYTF,TGCAGCGTTGAAGACTATGGCTACACCTTC
TRBJ2-5,NA,NA,TRBV29-1,CSVRRETQYF,TGCAGCGTTCGGAGAGAGACCCAGTACTTC
TRBJ2-1,NA,TRBD2,TRBV5-4,CASNLPGGNEQFF,TGTGCCAGCAACCTACCGGGGGGCAATGAGCAGTTCTTC
TRBJ2-7,once,TRBD1,TRBV7-9,CASSQEPTRPTGSYEQYF,TGTGCCAGCAGCCAAGAACCCACTAGACCGACAGGGTCCTACGAGCAGTACTTC
TRBJ1-5,NA,NA,TRBV10-3,CAISERGQPQHF,TGTGCCATCAGTGAAAGGGGGCAGCCCCAGCATTTT
TRBJ1-6,NA,TRBD1,TRBV5-1,CASSGTGGDSPLHF,TGCGCCAGCAGCGGGACAGGGGGCGATTCACCCCTCCACTTT
TRBJ1-2,NA,NA,TRBV20-1,CSASDSRYGYTF,TGCAGTGCCTCGGACAGCCGCTATGGCTACACCTTC
TRBJ2-7,NA,NA,TRBV20-1,CSARDEVGEQYF,TGCAGTGCTAGAGATGAGGTGGGCGAGCAGTACTTC
TRBJ2-5,NA,TRBD1,TRBV20-1,CSATTGTGDVETQYF,TGCAGTGCCACTACCGGGACAGGGGATGTAGAGACCCAGTACTTC
TRBJ2-1,NA,TRBD2,TRBV11-2,CASSLSKLAGSRDEQFF,TGTGCCAGCAGCTTATCCAAACTAGCGGGGAGCAGGGATGAGCAGTTCTTC
TRBJ2-3,few,NA,TRBV20-1,CSATKREGASIPDTQYF,TGCAGTGCTACCAAAAGAGAGGGCGCGTCAATCCCCGATACGCAGTATTTT
TRBJ2-5,few,NA,TRBV29-1,CSVEDRGWETQYF,TGCAGCGTTGAAGACAGGGGTTGGGAGACCCAGTACTTC
TRBJ1-2,NA,TRBD1,TRBV5-1,CASSTGGGQAEYGYTF,TGCGCCAGCAGCACCGGGGGAGGACAGGCCGAATATGGCTACACCTTC
TRBJ2-7,few,NA,TRBV7-9,CASSLNSPEQYF,TGTGCCAGCAGCTTAAACTCCCCTGAGCAGTACTTC
TRBJ1-5,once,TRBD1,TRBV6-5,CASNRGFGQPQHF,TGTGCCAGCAACAGGGGGTTTGGGCAGCCCCAGCATTTT
TRBJ1-1,NA,NA,TRBV6-1,CASSEAVTKNTEAFF,TGTGCCAGCAGTGAAGCTGTCACTAAGAACACTGAAGCTTTCTTT